Presented here are 2 T cell receptor beta chains from one specimen sequenced in a study of radiotherapy plus CTLA-4 blockade in lung cancer. Libraries were prepared by immunoSEQ multiplex PCR; TCRdb keeps only in-frame clonotypes and omits some of them. Counted here are about 62,000 clones, more than 70% occurring once; the ten biggest clones make up around 2.8%. This specimen consisted of peripheral blood, obtained from a patient treated with radiotherapy plus ipilimumab. The receptors shown here come from a human donor with non-small cell lung cancer who had a complete response to radiotherapy plus ipilimumab.

This rearrangement joins TRBV11-2 to TRBJ1-1, with 8 bases that match TRBD1. Germline V CDR1 and CDR2: SGHAT, FQNNGV. CDR3 size: 14 residues. The junction had 4 bases not matched to a gene; V was cut back by 7 bases and J by 0 bases. The CDR3 here is CASTKTGVNTEAFF. CDR3 bases: TGTGCCAGCACCAAGACAGGGGTGAACACTGAAGCTTTCTTT.

J is TRBJ1-2 and V is TRBV5-8; tentative D call: TRBD1 (5 bases). CDR1 is SGHTS, CDR2 YDEGEE, per germline. The CDR3 contains 13 residues. V was clipped by 1 base and J by 5 bases, with 9 bases between them. This chain's CDR3 is CASSLRRVYGYTF. Written as DNA, the CDR3 is TGTGCCAGCAGCTTGCGCAGGGTGTATGGCTACACCTTC.